These 10 T cell receptor beta chains were sequenced from one sample in a study of vaccination effects on CD4 cells after COVID-19. Antigens of these TCRs are unknown. Pools of viral peptides were used by the ViraFEST assay to expand antigen-specific CD4+ T cells ahead of sequencing. Cultured cells yielded isolated CD4+ T cells after more than nine days. Here immunoSEQ multiplex PCR was the method, and the copy in TCRdb shows in-frame clones only, minus some. Here the sample spans some 14,000 clones, over 65% being singletons. Sequencing was performed on CD4+ T cells from PBMCs cultured with HCoV-229E spike peptides, taken before COVID-19 vaccination. The receptors here all came from a human donor who received a COVID-19 vaccine.

The DNA of the CDR3 is TGTGCCAGTAGTATCTTCGGAAATGGTGGGGCCAACGTCCTGACTTTC. It specifies CASSIFGNGGANVLTF. V usage is TRBV19 and J usage is TRBJ2-6; D is uncertain. The CDR3 spans 16 residues. Looked up from germline, CDR1 is LNHDA and CDR2 is SQIVND (reference sequence). Trimming left V 3 bases short and J 3 bases short, with 12 bases between.

The chain recombines TRBV6-6 with TRBJ1-3; D unclear. The CDR3 is 13 amino acids. Germline assignment: CDR1 MNHNY and CDR2 SVGAGI (reference sequence). Trimming took off 6 bases at V and 0 bases at J, with 6 bases between the two ends. The CDR3 sequence: CASRYSSGNTIYF. CDR3 nucleotides: TGTGCCAGCAGATATTCCTCTGGAAACACCATATATTTT.

The rearrangement joins TRBV13 to TRBJ2-2, with 8 positions matching TRBD2. Germline-derived CDR1 and CDR2 are PRHDT and FYEKMQ (reference sequence). This CDR3 is built from 18 residues. After removal of 1 base from V and 0 bases from J, the junction contained 7 bases not matched to a gene. The DNA of the CDR3 is TGTGCCAGCAGCTTAGTTCTCGGGGGGGCCCCGAACACCGGGGAGCTGTTTTTT. This translates into CASSLVLGGAPNTGELFF.

The chain joins TRBV5-1 to TRBJ2-2; D possibly corresponds to TRBD2 (6 bases). Trimming took off 0 bases at V and 7 bases at J, with 13 bases between the two ends. CDR1 is SGHRS, CDR2 YFSETQ, per germline. This CDR3 contains 15 residues. CDR3 in DNA: TGCGCCAGCAGCTTGGCGGGAGAAAGTGGCGGGGAGCTGTTTTTT. Encoded protein: CASSLAGESGGELFF.

This clone was seen just once. This chain links TRBV5-1 with TRBJ1-1; tentative D call: TRBD1 (5 bases). Trimming removed 0 bases from V and 0 bases from J, with 9 bases in between. CDR1 and CDR2 from the germline V gene are SGHRS and YFSETQ. The CDR3 covers 15 residues. Here the CDR3 reads CASSLGSGMNTEAFF. The CDR3 region has the DNA TGCGCCAGCAGCTTGGGTTCAGGGATGAACACTGAAGCTTTCTTT.

The V and J genes are TRBV6-6 and TRBJ2-7; D is perhaps TRBD1 or TRBD2 (5 bases each). V lost 7 bases, J lost 4 bases, and 17 bases lay in between. The CDR3 sequence is 14 residues long. Germline V gives CDR1 MNHNY, CDR2 SVGAGI (reference sequence). CDR3 in DNA: TGTGCCAGCACAGCTGGGACGGCGGAGTACGAGCAGTACTTC. Protein product: CASTAGTAEYEQYF.

This chain connects TRBV6-5 to TRBJ1-6; a possible D gene is TRBD1 (5 bases). The CDR3 sequence is 15 residues long. V dropped 4 bases and J dropped 4 bases, with 11 bases sitting between them. Germline values: CDR1 MNHEY, CDR2 SVGAGI. CDR3 sequence: CASSSGRAYNSPLHF. The CDR3 nucleotides are TGTGCCAGCAGTTCAGGGAGGGCGTATAATTCACCCCTCCACTTT.

The chain joins TRBV4-2 to TRBJ1-6; TRBD1 matches at 7 bases. CDR3 length: 21 residues. Per germline, CDR1 LGHNA and CDR2 YNFKEQ. V gave up 4 bases and J gave up 0 bases; unmatched junction bases: 18. The CDR3 reads CASSLHRGSQSPSSYNSPLHF. The CDR3 bases are TGTGCCAGCAGCCTACACAGGGGCTCTCAATCTCCGAGCTCCTATAATTCACCCCTCCACTTT.

This rearrangement joins TRBV4-2 to TRBJ2-3, with D possibly TRBD2 on 6 matching bases. Trimming took off 0 bases at V and 2 bases at J, with 12 bases between the two ends. CDR1 LGHNA and CDR2 YNFKEQ come from the germline V gene. The CDR3 consists of 16 residues. In DNA, the CDR3 is TGTGCCAGCAGCCAAGAGGGAGGCAGGAACACAGATACGCAGTATTTT. This encodes CASSQEGGRNTDTQYF.

The chain couples TRBV28 to TRBJ1-5, with 7 bases that match TRBD1. J lost 11 bases, V lost 5 bases, and 18 bases had no gene match. This CDR3 is 16 amino acids long. From germline, CDR1 is MDHEN and CDR2 SYDVKM. CDR3 protein: CASSIPTGFPPLAQHF. CDR3 DNA sequence: TGTGCCAGCAGTATACCGACAGGGTTCCCCCCATTGGCCCAGCATTTT.